The text below deals with one T cell receptor (beta chain). The specificity of this receptor is unknown. The record has no base qualities; no much larger clone is one base away. The sample comes from a study of cytomegalovirus exposure and HLA in healthy donors (TCRdb year 2017). About the full investigation: According to an earlier analysis of 587 of the donors, about 179 million T cells yielded over 90 million unique TCR beta sequences and approximately 280 Gb of sequence data. Roughly 300 gigabases of sequencing data and approximately 80 million unique TCR sequences were included in an early release covering about 620 HLA-typed donors. The genetic ancestry cluster associated with self-reported Caucasian donors included around 76% of the roughly 400 genotyped donors. The study aimed to test whether signatures of past pathogen exposure could be identified by cataloging public T cell receptors. The T cell repertoires of under 700 subjects were profiled by immunosequencing and related to cytomegalovirus serostatus. A separate validation cohort of 90 to 150 different subjects was used in addition to the approximately 700-subject first cohort. To predict cytomegalovirus infection status, the study brought together high-throughput TCR immunosequencing, statistical association of individual TCRs with disease status, and machine learning. A later analysis re-examined previously published TCR beta repertoires from more than 600 donors and added high-resolution HLA genotyping to investigate patterns of TCR occurrence. Rather than using new phenotypic data, the later analysis identified candidate immune exposures from TCR beta sequences and from how often those sequences occurred across donors. To decide whether each TCR beta V gene segment behaved as functional or pseudogenic, an earlier analysis of some 600 of the donors relied on high-throughput TCR beta sequencing. Donor age, sex, ethnicity and CMV serostatus were collected together with the repertoire data. A later genetic analysis used genome-wide SNP genotypes for about 55% of the 666 donors, treating that subset as a discovery cohort. Every repertoire in the discovery cohort had been generated on one and the same sequencing platform. HLA typing included class I and class II loci at four-digit resolution. The number of donors typed differed by locus, with about 620-630 for A, B, C, DRB1 and DQB1, 522 for DQA1, 600 to 610 for DPA1, and 450 to 480 for DPB1. Roughly 5 DR-DQ haplotypes were handled as single units for association and clustering, since linkage in the cohort was strong. On average, 235,054 unique TCR beta nucleotide sequences were sequenced per donor among about 400 genotyped donors of the cohort, with roughly 20% of those sequences being non-productive. The paper as a whole reports these results and caveats: A later analysis found that HLA-associated TCR beta chains were more clonally expanded and had lower generation probabilities than equally common non-associated chains. Because counts were too low, fewer than 20 rarely observed V segments, including chromosome 9 orphons, were excluded from the earlier analysis of some 540 of the donors. In a later genetic analysis, fewer N-insertions in productive TCRs were reported among donors in an Asian-associated ancestry cluster than the roughly 700-donor mean. The classifier was reported to diagnose cytomegalovirus status with high specificity and sensitivity in both the original and validation cohorts. Most TCR sequences were seen in very few donors, while some public TCRs were found in many individuals. Because the 87-base-pair reads could not distinguish some IMGT-functional V segments, including TRBV6-2 and TRBV6-3, those segments were excluded. In a later analysis, around 17,000 TCR beta sequences were associated with specific HLA alleles at a false discovery rate of 0.05. It was suggested by the authors that the approach could potentially be generalized to other disease states and immunological phenotypes. In this cohort, only TCR beta chains were sequenced, and detectable features were limited by the absence of alpha or paired-chain data. According to a later analysis, parvovirus B19, influenza, CMV and Epstein-Barr virus appeared linked to several top co-occurrence clusters. A cluster of highly shared sequence variants was judged likely to represent a technical artifact of the sequencing pipeline. A later analysis found that TCR association rates varied across HLA loci, with DRB1 alleles showing the most associated TCRs and HLA-C alleles the fewest. Because HLA typing was unavailable for some donors at each locus, only the typed subset was used in association tests. In vitro tests confirmed that three of the cytomegalovirus-associated TCR beta chains recognize cytomegalovirus antigens. According to a later analysis, most CMV-associated TCR beta chains appeared to be HLA-restricted, and the HLA associations seemed to be driven largely by CMV exposure. Assigning TCR associations to individual alleles was difficult when HLA alleles, especially DR and DQ, strongly co-occurred. The study gave a list of about 160 TCR beta chains associated with cytomegalovirus. For the cohort, immune exposure information was limited to CMV serostatus. The presence/absence analyses assumed that sequencing depth was roughly uniform across donors, and that assumption may not be true. In an earlier analysis of a few hundred of the donors, most TCR beta V segments were observed in productive rearrangements about 90% or about 30% of the time, broadly matching IMGT annotations. V-gene and J-gene trimming of TCR beta chains was associated with a missense DCLRE1C variant in a later genetic analysis, and the association was replicated in an independent cohort. A further reported finding was that TCR beta sequences accurately predicted the HLA-A and HLA-B alleles for most subjects in the first cohort. Linkage disequilibrium might explain the correlated functional status among segregating V segments, but an unknown experimental factor could not be excluded.

In total, 666 healthy bone marrow donors made up the cohort. At the time of sampling, every cohort member was nominally healthy, though immune exposures that went unrecorded were likely present. The donor tested CMV seropositive and was one of the 289 seropositive cohort members. Every donor gave a peripheral blood sample, and the peripheral blood mononuclear cells from that sample were used for TCR beta sequencing. Genomic DNA was extracted from the blood cell samples with the Qiagen DNeasy Blood Extraction Kit. The germline V gene supplies CDR1 LGHNA and CDR2 YNFKEQ. Trimmed from V: 0 bases; trimmed from J: 2 bases; junction bases lacking a gene match: 1. CDR3 length: 14 amino acids, cysteine to phenylalanine. Only CDR3 DNA is held: 42 bases, read in frame from base 1. The library was built by means of the immunoSEQ multiplex PCR assay. The multiplex PCR relied on a mix of 60 forward primers for TCR Vbeta segments and 13 reverse primers for TCR Jbeta segments. Amplification of the CDR3 region of rearranged TCR beta genes was performed with a multiplex PCR assay on genomic DNA. Amplified TCR beta libraries were sequenced as 87-base-pair reads on the Illumina HiSeq System. Per the original workflow: Across the roughly 600 repertoires, a later analysis counted some 81 million unique TCR beta chains, around 10 million of which were shared by at least two donors. To remove PCR and sequencing errors, raw reads were error-corrected and collapsed into unique sequences using a nearest-neighbor algorithm that merged closely related sequences. V, D and J gene segments were assigned by aligning CDR3 sequences to IMGT reference sequences. For a sequence to be retained, at least a six-nucleotide match to both a V gene segment and a J gene segment was required. A rearrangement was called productive if the CDR3 had no stop codons and remained in frame with V and J, and every other rearrangement was called non-productive. Following IMGT convention, CDR3 was defined as the stretch from the second conserved V-encoded cysteine up to the conserved J-encoded phenylalanine. The earlier analysis of some 600 of the donors excluded sequences that lacked an unambiguous match to a single V gene segment. An earlier analysis of a few hundred of the donors called V segments functional above 56.7% productive rearrangements and segregating when the between-donor standard deviation exceeded 5%. To diagnose cytomegalovirus status from the catalog of TCR beta chain sequences, a statistical classification framework was built. A later analysis assigned V and J genes by comparing TCR nucleotide sequences with IMGT/GENE-DB human TR gene sequences. In a later analysis, CDR3 sequences and most-parsimonious VDJ recombination scenarios were assigned using the TCRdist pipeline. In a later analysis, every TCR beta chain was defined by the combination of its CDR3 amino acid sequence and its V-gene family, and reads without a unique V-gene family were dropped. A later analysis removed several hundred highly shared, low-generation-probability nucleotide sequences to deal with suspected cross-contamination and a sequencing artifact. In a later analysis, a clonal expansion index was calculated for each public chain from normalized within-repertoire ranks of inferred template counts. A later analysis computed generation probabilities with a VDJ recombination model fitted to out-of-frame rearrangements, and checked the results against IGoR. A later analysis scored TCR-TCR, TCR-HLA and TCR-CMV co-occurrence with hypergeometric tests, applying a repertoire-size bias correction to TCR pairs. To estimate false discovery rates, a later analysis permuted the HLA or CMV assignments 20 times. In a later analysis, co-occurring TCRs were grouped using DBSCAN, with TCRdist sequence similarity added in when clustering inside HLA-allele-positive subsets. For co-occurrence clustering, repertoires with fewer than 30,000 or more than 120,000 public chains were excluded, along with five repertoires with anomalous nucleotide sharing. Imported from immuneACCESS, the table was reduced by TCRdb to in-frame sequences with V and J called. These copies leave out some clones; in studies compared against another copy, an unresolved V gene accounts for under half, and the cause of the remainder is not known. V, J and clone size are taken as reported in that table, and D and trimming were inferred from the DNA itself. The sample table records 200,000 to 300,000 clones; roughly 81% of these occur just once. The ten largest clones take up 1.5% to 2.5% of the sample.

The chain links TRBV4-2 with TRBJ2-7; a stretch of 7 junction bases matches TRBD1. Sequencing used PBMCs. This sequence was found in a woman aged 40-49 years in good health and CMV-seropositive. The base sequence is TGTGCCAGCAGCCAAGAGGGACAGACCTACGAGCAGTACTTC. The resulting protein is CASSQEGQTYEQYF.